The subject of this entry is one TCR beta chain. This receptor's antigen is unknown. No quality values exist for individual bases; no much larger clone is one base distant. The germline V gene yields KGHDR for CDR1 and SFDVKD for CDR2. The CDR3 contains 13 residues, cysteine and phenylalanine counted. Just CDR3 DNA is preserved here, 39 bases in frame from base 1. From V the trimming removes 9 bases and from J it removes 1 base, while the gene matches leave 4 bases of the junction unaccounted for. The sample belongs to a study of vaccination and CD4 T cells after COVID-19 (dated by TCRdb to 2022 to 2024). Regarding the study in general: The convalescent cohort comprised six males and four females, including two Hispanic individuals, seven Caucasians, two Asians and one multiracial person. Participants received two doses of either the Pfizer-BioNTech BNT162b2 vaccine (n=8) or the Moderna mRNA-1273 vaccine (n=2). Post-COVID blood samples from convalescent patients were collected a median of approximately 100 days after diagnosis, with a range of roughly 30 to 170 days. The time from the second vaccine dose to post-vaccine blood sampling had a median of roughly 77 days and ranged from about 13 to 250 days. Culture stimuli were overlapping spike peptide pools from SARS-CoV-2 and from the common cold coronaviruses HCoV-NL63, HCoV-OC43 and HCoV-229E. Control cultures received a CEFX viral epitope pool as the positive control, an HIV-1 Nef peptide pool as the negative control, or no peptide. In 10 COVID-19 convalescent patients and 4 infection-naive healthy vaccine recipients, researchers compared the spike-specific CD4+ TCR repertoire from before mRNA vaccination with the repertoire from after. Results the study describes overall, beyond this receptor: Relatively few convalescent patients were included in the study, and early timepoints after natural infection were not analyzed. In convalescent patients, a median around 84% of post-vaccine SARS-CoV-2-reactive clones were detected only after vaccination, and vaccine-specific priming was suggested by this finding. The median number of SARS-CoV-2-reactive clonotypes rose from under 25 after infection to approximately 41 after vaccination, but the change was not significant. Of the vaccine-specific clones found in convalescent patients, nearly all (304 of 307) were mono-reactive for SARS-CoV-2 spike instead of being cross-reactive with common cold coronaviruses.

Libraries were built with PCR. TCR sequencing of DNA from cultured CD4+ T cells used the Oncomine TCR Beta short-read assay at the Johns Hopkins FTIC core. The QIAamp micro DNA kit was used to extract genomic DNA from the cultured CD4+ T cells. Oncomine TCR Beta libraries from cultured CD4+ T cells were pooled with unique dual indexes and sequenced on an Illumina iSeq 100. As for how the authors treated the data: Non-productive sequences were filtered out, and CDR3s that did not start with C, did not end with F or W, or were shorter than 7 amino acids were discarded. Antigen-specific clonotypes were identified using the MANAFEST web application through comparison of peptide-stimulated wells with reference and other culture wells. To be called positive, a clone needed an FDR below 0.05, an odds ratio above 5, and a productive frequency above 0.1% in at least two of three replicate wells. A clonotype counted as cross-reactive if it showed significant expansion both in the SARS-CoV-2 spike wells and in at least one common cold coronavirus spike condition. CDR3 homology was assessed with Levenshtein distances (stringdist) and unrooted phylogenetic trees (ape) in R version 3.6.1. TCRdb reran the public reads through fastp at Q25 and MiXCR, keeping productive beta chains. Each entry is one CDR3 protein sequence, shown with its most common DNA and genes. These V and J calls derive from TCRdb rather than the authors' analysis. In this sample the table shows around 19,000 distinct CDR3 sequences, about 38% of which occur a single time. Around a sixth of the sample is held by the ten biggest clonotypes.

Per the publication, the treatment or condition label means: roughly 10-day PBMC culture with coronavirus spike peptide pools or control peptides (ViraFEST assay). The ViraFEST assay, used in the study, expanded antigen-specific T cells with peptide pools and then identified the expanded clonotypes through TCR sequencing. Healthy vaccine recipients had no prior SARS-CoV-2 infection, confirmed by negative nucleocapsid antibody tests before and after vaccination. About 1.8 million PBMCs per well were cultured in IMDM with roughly 4.8% human AB serum and about 9.7 IU/ml IL-2, plus 10 ug/ml peptide pools. Half of the culture medium was replaced with fresh IL-2-containing medium on days 3 and 7. After more than 8 days of culture, CD4+ T cells were isolated by negative selection using the EasySep CD4+ T cell isolation kit. Ficoll-Paque Plus gradient centrifugation was used to isolate PBMCs from whole blood, and the isolated PBMCs were then either used fresh or cryopreserved at -140C. Each culture condition was generally run in triplicate wells.

This chain joins TRBV24-1 to TRBJ1-1; 7 central bases correspond to TRBD1. This clonotype was sampled from a human donor who received a COVID-19 vaccine. The material was CD4+ T cells from blood, cultured in vitro, obtained before SARS-CoV-2 vaccination. The encoded CDR3 is CATAGGGNTEAFF. The DNA sequence follows: TGTGCCACCGCAGGGGGAGGGAACACTGAAGCTTTCTTT.